A single sample is the source of the 19 T cell receptor beta chains below, sequenced in a study of siplizumab effects on memory and regulatory T cells. Profiling relied on immunoSEQ multiplex PCR, and the TCRdb table lists in-frame clones only, not all of them. The sample yields over 90,000 clones, more than 85% seen once. The sample taken for sequencing was CD4+ T cells sorted from blood. These receptors all stem from a human donor in good health.

This clone is a singleton in its sample. V and J are TRBV7-6 and TRBJ2-5, with D perhaps TRBD2 (5 bases). The assigned J gene may be wrong: the sequence end matches TRBJ2-7 better. The CDR3 spans 15 residues. Germline V CDR1 and CDR2: SGHVS, FNYEAQ. Here the CDR3 DNA reads TGTGCCAGCAGCGGCGGGTGGCGCAAACCCTACGAGCAGTACTTC. It yields the protein CASSGGWRKPYEQYF.

This clone occurred once. The chain combines TRBV29-1 with TRBJ2-1; D unresolved. Trimming shortened V by 4 bases and J by 2 bases, and 0 bases separated the two germline ends. This CDR3 contains 10 residues. CDR1 is SQVTM and CDR2 is ANQGSEA in the germline V gene. The CDR3 sequence: CSVAYNEQFF. CDR3 DNA sequence: TGCAGCGTTGCCTACAATGAGCAGTTCTTC.

V gene TRBV30 combines with J gene TRBJ2-5; 12 bases match TRBD2. This CDR3 has 13 residues. The germline gives CDR1 GTSNPN, CDR2 SVGIG (reference sequence). The CDR3: CASTSGSAETQYF. CDR3 DNA: TGTGCTTCGACTAGCGGGAGTGCAGAGACCCAGTACTTC.

This rearrangement joins TRBV16 to TRBJ1-5; no clear D gene. CDR3 size: 15 residues. Trimming left V 4 bases short and J 1 base short, with 11 bases between. Germline assignment: CDR1 KGHSY and CDR2 FQNENV. The DNA for the CDR3 is TGTGCCAGCAGCCCGTCGGTACTAAGCAATCAGCCCCAGCATTTT. Its protein product is CASSPSVLSNQPQHF.

The chain combines TRBV28 with TRBJ2-1; TRBD2 matches 12 bases. V lost 1 base and J lost 9; bases outside the gene matches: 16. The CDR3 consists of 19 residues. From germline, CDR1 is MDHEN and CDR2 SYDVKM. DNA of the CDR3: TGTGCCAGCAGTTTATCCCATATCCTGACTAGCGGGAGAAGGGGTGAGCAGTTCTTC. It encodes CASSLSHILTSGRRGEQFF.

The chain combines TRBV10-1 with TRBJ2-1; TRBD2 agrees at 9 bases. The CDR3 consists of 14 residues. With V trimmed by 8 bases and J by 10 bases, 12 bases remained unmatched. CDR1 WNHNN and CDR2 SYGVQD come from the germline V gene (reference sequence). CDR3 loop: CASADGTAGGEQFF. The CDR3 DNA reads TGCGCCAGCGCCGACGGGACGGCGGGGGGGGAGCAGTTCTTC.

The chain joins TRBV28 to TRBJ1-1, with D hard to call. The CDR3 is 16 amino acids. With 11 bases removed from V and 1 base from J, the gap between germline ends came to 23 bases. Germline V gene sequence: CDR1 MDHEN, CDR2 SYDVKM. DNA of the CDR3: TGTGCCTGCCTTACCCTAACGAAGGAAAGGAACACTGAAGCTTTCTTT. This encodes CACLTLTKERNTEAFF.

The rearrangement links TRBV7-9 to TRBJ1-1; 8 bases map to TRBD1. J was trimmed by 5 bases and V by 1 base; bases with no gene match: 3. Per the germline V gene, CDR1 is SEHNR and CDR2 is FQNEAQ (reference sequence). This CDR3 contains 14 residues. The CDR3 DNA is TGTGCCAGCAGCTTAGAAACAGGGGGGACTGAAGCTTTCTTT. Translation gives CASSLETGGTEAFF.

The CDR3 loop is CASSSPGQGYNEQFF. In nucleotides, the CDR3 is TGTGCCAGCAGTTCTCCGGGACAGGGTTACAATGAGCAGTTCTTC. The chain couples TRBV6-6 to TRBJ2-1; 9 positions match TRBD1. The germline V gene encodes CDR1 MNHNY and CDR2 SVGAGI (reference sequence). Unmatched junction bases numbered 5, after V lost 4 bases and J lost 4 bases. This CDR3 spans 15 amino acids.

The V and J genes are TRBV28 and TRBJ1-2; 7 bases line up with TRBD1. With V trimmed by 4 bases and J by 4 bases, 6 bases remained unmatched. Germline values: CDR1 MDHEN, CDR2 SYDVKM. This CDR3 comprises 14 residues. In DNA form, the CDR3 reads TGTGCCAGCAGTTCGGGGGGACAGCCCTATGGCTACACCTTC. Protein sequence: CASSSGGQPYGYTF.

V gene TRBV28 combines with J gene TRBJ1-2, with TRBD1 as a possible D gene (6 bases). V lost 4 bases, J lost 6 bases, and 21 bases lay in between. This CDR3 has 16 residues. Germline CDR1 MDHEN, CDR2 SYDVKM. The CDR3 here is CASSSSGGLSRNGYTF. DNA of the CDR3: TGTGCCAGCAGTTCCTCCGGGGGGCTAAGTAGAAATGGCTACACCTTC.

This chain uses TRBV18 with TRBJ2-1, with 8 bases lining up with TRBD1. Germline V lookup: CDR1 KGHSH, CDR2 LQKENI. The CDR3 length is 15 residues. The V segment lost 3 bases and the J segment 2 bases; nucleotides outside the gene matches: 3. The CDR3 loop is CASSPTGVTYNEQFF. DNA for the CDR3: TGTGCCAGCTCACCGACAGGGGTGACCTACAATGAGCAGTTCTTC.

This clone was observed a few times. CDR3 DNA: TGTGCCAGCAGCTTAAACCCGCCCGGGACAGACTATGGCTACACCTTC. As protein: CASSLNPPGTDYGYTF. The rearrangement uses TRBV7-2 and TRBJ1-2, with 7 bases that match TRBD1. The CDR3 totals 16 residues. V trimming: 2 bases; J trimming: 3 bases; junction bases outside the gene matches: 9. Germline assignment: CDR1 SGHTA and CDR2 FQGNSA.

V and J are TRBV19 and TRBJ2-5, with 10 bases that match TRBD2. TRBJ2-7 explains the end of the DNA better; the J call may be wrong. There are 14 residues in the CDR3. Per the germline V gene, CDR1 is LNHDA and CDR2 is SQIVND (reference sequence). The CDR3 protein is CASSISGRAYEQYF. In DNA, the CDR3 is TGTGCCAGTAGTATCAGCGGGAGGGCCTACGAGCAGTACTTC.

This chain uses TRBV30 with TRBJ2-6, with unresolved D. Germline CDR1 GTSNPN, CDR2 SVGIG (reference sequence). V was trimmed by 5 bases and J by 2 bases, leaving 1 base between them. CDR3 length: 11 residues. For the CDR3, the DNA is TGTGCCTGGGCTGGGGCCAACGTCCTGACTTTC. Protein sequence: CAWAGANVLTF. Filled out from reference TRBV30 and TRBJ2-6, the complete variable domain reads SQTIHQWPATLVQPVGSPLSLECTVEGTSNPNLYWYRQAAGRGLQLLFYSVGIGQISSEVPQNLSASRPQDRQFILSSKKLLLSDSGFYLCAWAGANVLTFGAGSRLTVL.

A single count supports this clone. The rearrangement joins TRBV18 to TRBJ2-1, with TRBD1 matching 9 bases. CDR1 is KGHSH and CDR2 is LQKENI in the germline V gene. Trimming took 3 bases from V and 5 from J; bases not matched to a gene: 5. The CDR3 runs to 15 residues. The chain's CDR3 is CASSPDGTGNNEQFF. CDR3 in DNA: TGTGCCAGCTCACCGGACGGGACAGGGAACAATGAGCAGTTCTTC.

The rearrangement links TRBV28 to TRBJ1-5, with D tentatively TRBD1 (6 bases). V shed 6 bases and J shed 3 bases, with 12 bases lying between them. The CDR3 has 14 amino acids. Germline V lookup: CDR1 MDHEN, CDR2 SYDVKM. CDR3 residues: CASRRAGDNQPQHF. Here the CDR3 DNA reads TGTGCCAGCAGGAGGGCAGGGGACAATCAGCCCCAGCATTTT.

This sequence joins TRBV9 and TRBJ2-2, with 9 bases that match TRBD1. Germline trimming cut 4 bases from V and 4 bases from J; bases unmatched to any gene: 5. Germline CDR1 SGDLS, CDR2 YYNGEE. The CDR3 sequence is 15 residues long. For the CDR3, the DNA is TGTGCCAGCAGCAATACAGGGGGCATCACCGGGGAGCTGTTTTTT. Encoded protein: CASSNTGGITGELFF.

This clone occurred a few times. The chain joins TRBV14 to TRBJ2-7, with D unclear. Germline V lookup: CDR1 SGHDN, CDR2 FVKESK. This CDR3 has 15 residues. V was cut by 1 base and J by 2 bases, with 12 bases left in between. Here the CDR3 DNA reads TGTGCCAGCAGCCAAGGAAACCACGGTGCCTACGAGCAGTACTTC. Encoded protein: CASSQGNHGAYEQYF.